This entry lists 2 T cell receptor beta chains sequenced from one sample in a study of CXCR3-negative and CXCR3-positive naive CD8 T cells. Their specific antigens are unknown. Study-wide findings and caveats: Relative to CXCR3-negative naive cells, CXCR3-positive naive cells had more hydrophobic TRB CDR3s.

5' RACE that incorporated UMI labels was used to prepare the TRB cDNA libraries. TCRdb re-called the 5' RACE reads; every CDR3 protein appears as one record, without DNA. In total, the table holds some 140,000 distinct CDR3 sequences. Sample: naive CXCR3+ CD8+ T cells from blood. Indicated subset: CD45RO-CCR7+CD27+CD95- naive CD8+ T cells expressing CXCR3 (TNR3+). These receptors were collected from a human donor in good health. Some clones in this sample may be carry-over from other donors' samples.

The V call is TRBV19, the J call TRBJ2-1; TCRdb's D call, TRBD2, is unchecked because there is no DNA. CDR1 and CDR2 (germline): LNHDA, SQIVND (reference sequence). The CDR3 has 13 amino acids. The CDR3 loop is CASSMSGDNEQFF.

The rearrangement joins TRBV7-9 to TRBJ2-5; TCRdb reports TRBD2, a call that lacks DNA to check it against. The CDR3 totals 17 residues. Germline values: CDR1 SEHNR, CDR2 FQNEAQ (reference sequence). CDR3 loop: CASSLQPGLGLQETQYF. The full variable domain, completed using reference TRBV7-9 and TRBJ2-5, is DTGVSQNPRHKITKRGQNVTFRCDPISEHNRLYWYRQTLGQGPEFLTYFQNEAQLEKSRLLSDRFSAERPKGSFSTLEIQRTEQGDSAMYLCASSLQPGLGLQETQYFGPGTRLLVL.